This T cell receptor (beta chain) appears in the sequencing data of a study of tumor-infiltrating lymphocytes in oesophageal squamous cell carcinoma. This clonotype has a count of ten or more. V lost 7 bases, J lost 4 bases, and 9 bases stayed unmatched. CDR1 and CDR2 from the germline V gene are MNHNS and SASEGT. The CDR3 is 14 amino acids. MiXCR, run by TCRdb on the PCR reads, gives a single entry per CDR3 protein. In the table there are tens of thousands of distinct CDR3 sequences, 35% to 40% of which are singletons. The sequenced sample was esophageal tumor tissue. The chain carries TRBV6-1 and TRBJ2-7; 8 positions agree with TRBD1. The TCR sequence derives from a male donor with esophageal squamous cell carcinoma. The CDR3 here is CASKSGGTYYEQYF. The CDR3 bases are TGTGCCAGCAAATCAGGGGGCACCTATTACGAGCAGTACTTC.